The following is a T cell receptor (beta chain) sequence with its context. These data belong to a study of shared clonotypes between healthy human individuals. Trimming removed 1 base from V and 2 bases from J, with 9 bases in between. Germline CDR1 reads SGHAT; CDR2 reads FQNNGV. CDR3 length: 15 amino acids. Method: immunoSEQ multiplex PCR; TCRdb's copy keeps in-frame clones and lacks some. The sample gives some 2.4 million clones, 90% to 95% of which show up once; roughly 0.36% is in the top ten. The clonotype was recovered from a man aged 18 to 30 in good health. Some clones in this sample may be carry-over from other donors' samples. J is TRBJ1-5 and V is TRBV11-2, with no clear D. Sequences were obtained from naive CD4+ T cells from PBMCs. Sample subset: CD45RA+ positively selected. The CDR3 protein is CASSLAPNGNQPQHF. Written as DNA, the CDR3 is TGTGCCAGCAGCTTAGCACCGAATGGCAATCAGCCCCAGCATTTT.